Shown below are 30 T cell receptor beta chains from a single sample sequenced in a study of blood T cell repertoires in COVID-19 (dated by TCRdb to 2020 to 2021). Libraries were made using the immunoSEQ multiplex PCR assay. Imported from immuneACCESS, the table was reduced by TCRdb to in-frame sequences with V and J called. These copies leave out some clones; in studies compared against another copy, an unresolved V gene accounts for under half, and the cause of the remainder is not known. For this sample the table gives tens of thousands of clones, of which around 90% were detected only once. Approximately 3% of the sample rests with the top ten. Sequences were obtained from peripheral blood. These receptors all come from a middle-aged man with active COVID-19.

DNA of the CDR3: TGTGCCAGCAGTTTGCCCCTCGGGGGTGGCACCGGGGAGCTGTTTTTT. Its protein product is CASSLPLGGGTGELFF. The V gene is TRBV28, the J gene TRBJ2-2, with D possibly being TRBD2 (6 bases). V lost 3 bases, J lost 4 bases, and 15 bases lay in between. Germline assignment: CDR1 MDHEN and CDR2 SYDVKM. The length of the CDR3 is 16 residues.

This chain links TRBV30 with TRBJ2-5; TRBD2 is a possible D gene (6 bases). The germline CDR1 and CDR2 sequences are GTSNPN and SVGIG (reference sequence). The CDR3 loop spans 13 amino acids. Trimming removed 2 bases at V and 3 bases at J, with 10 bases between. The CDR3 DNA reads TGTGCCTGGAGTCGGGGGAGTAAAGAGACCCAGTACTTC. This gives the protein CAWSRGSKETQYF. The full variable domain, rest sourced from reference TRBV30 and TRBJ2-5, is SQTIHQWPATLVQPVGSPLSLECTVEGTSNPNLYWYRQAAGRGLQLLFYSVGIGQISSEVPQNLSASRPQDRQFILSSKKLLLSDSGFYLCAWSRGSKETQYFGPGTRLLVL.

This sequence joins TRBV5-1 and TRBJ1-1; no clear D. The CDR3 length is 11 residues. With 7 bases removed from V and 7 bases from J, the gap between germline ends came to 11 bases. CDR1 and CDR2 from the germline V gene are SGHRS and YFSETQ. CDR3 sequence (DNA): TGCGCCAGCCGGGAAAAATTTGAAGCTTTCTTT. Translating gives CASREKFEAFF. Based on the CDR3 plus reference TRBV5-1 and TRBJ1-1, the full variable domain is KAGVTQTPRYLIKTRGQQVTLSCSPISGHRSVSWYQQTPGQGLQFLFEYFSETQRNKGNFPGRFSGRQFSNSRSEMNVSTLELGDSALYLCASREKFEAFFGQGTRLTVV.

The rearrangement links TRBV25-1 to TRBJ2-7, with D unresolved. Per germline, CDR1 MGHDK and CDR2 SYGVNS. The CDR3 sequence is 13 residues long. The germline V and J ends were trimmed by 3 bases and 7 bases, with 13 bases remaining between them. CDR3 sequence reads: CASSDLYGGEQYF. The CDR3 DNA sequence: TGTGCCAGCAGTGATTTATACGGCGGTGAGCAGTACTTC.

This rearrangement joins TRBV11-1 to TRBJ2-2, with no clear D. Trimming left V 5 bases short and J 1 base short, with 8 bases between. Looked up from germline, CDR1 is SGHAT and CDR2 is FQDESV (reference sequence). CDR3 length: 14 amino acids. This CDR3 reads CASSRAGNTGELFF. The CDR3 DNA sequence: TGTGCCAGCAGCAGAGCAGGGAACACCGGGGAGCTGTTTTTT.

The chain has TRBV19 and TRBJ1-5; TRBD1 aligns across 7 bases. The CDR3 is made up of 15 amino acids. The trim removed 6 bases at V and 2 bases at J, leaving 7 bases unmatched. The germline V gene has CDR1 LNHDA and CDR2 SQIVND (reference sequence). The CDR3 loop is CASRQGQDRNQPQHF. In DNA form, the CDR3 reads TGTGCCAGTAGACAGGGGCAGGACCGCAATCAGCCCCAGCATTTT.

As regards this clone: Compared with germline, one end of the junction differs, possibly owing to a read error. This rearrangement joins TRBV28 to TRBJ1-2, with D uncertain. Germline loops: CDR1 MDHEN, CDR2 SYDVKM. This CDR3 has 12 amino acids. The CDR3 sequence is CASTSLGFGLAF. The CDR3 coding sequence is TGTGCCAGCACCTCCCTTGGGTTCGGACTCGCCTTC.

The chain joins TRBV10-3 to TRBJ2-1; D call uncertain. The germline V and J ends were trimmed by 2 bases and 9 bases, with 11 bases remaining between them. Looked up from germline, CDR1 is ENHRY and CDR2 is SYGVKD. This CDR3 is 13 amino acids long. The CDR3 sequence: CAISEVRSSEQFF. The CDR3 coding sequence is TGTGCCATCAGTGAGGTGAGATCCTCTGAGCAGTTCTTC.

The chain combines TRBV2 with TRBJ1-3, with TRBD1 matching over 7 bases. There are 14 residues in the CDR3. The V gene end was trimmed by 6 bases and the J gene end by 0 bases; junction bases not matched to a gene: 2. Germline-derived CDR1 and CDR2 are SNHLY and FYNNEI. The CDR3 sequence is CASSGDSSGNTIYF. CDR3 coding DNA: TGTGCCAGCAGCGGGGACAGCTCTGGAAACACCATATATTTT.

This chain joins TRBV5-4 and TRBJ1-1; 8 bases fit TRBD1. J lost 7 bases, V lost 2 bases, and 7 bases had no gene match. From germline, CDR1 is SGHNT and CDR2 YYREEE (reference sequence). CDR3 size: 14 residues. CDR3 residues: CASSFGQGENEAFF. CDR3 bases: TGTGCCAGCAGCTTTGGACAGGGCGAGAATGAAGCTTTCTTT.

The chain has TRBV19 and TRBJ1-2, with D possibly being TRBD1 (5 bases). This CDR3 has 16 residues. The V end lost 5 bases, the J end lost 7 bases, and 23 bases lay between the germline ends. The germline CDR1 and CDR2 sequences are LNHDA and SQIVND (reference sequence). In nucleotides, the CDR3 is TGTGCCAGTAGTTACTATTTGCCGTCGCGCACAGGTGGCTACACCTTC. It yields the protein CASSYYLPSRTGGYTF.

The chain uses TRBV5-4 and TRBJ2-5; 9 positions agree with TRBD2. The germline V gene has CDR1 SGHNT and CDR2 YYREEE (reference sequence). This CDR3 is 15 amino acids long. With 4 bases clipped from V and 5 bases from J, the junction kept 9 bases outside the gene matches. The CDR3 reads CASSPLGAGGETQYF. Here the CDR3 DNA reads TGTGCCAGCAGCCCCTTGGGAGCGGGGGGTGAGACCCAGTACTTC.

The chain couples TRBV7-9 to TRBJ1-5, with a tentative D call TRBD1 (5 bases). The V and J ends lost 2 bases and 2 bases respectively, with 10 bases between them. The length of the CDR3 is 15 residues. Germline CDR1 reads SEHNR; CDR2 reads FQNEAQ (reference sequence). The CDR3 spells CASSLSSGGNQPQHF. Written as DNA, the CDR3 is TGTGCCAGCAGCTTATCCTCGGGGGGCAATCAGCCCCAGCATTTT.

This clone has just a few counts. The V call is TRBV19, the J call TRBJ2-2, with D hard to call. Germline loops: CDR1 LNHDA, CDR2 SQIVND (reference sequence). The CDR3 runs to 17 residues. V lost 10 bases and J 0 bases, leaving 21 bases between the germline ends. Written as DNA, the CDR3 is TGTGCCAACCCGAGCCCCCGGCAGGAACCGAACACCGGGGAGCTGTTTTTT. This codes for CANPSPRQEPNTGELFF.

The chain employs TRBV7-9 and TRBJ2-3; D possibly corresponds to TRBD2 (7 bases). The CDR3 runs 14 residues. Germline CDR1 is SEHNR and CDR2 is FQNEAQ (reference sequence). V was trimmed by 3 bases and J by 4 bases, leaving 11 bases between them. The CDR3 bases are TGTGCCAGCAGCTTCGGGGGGCCGGCAGATACGCAGTATTTT. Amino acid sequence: CASSFGGPADTQYF.

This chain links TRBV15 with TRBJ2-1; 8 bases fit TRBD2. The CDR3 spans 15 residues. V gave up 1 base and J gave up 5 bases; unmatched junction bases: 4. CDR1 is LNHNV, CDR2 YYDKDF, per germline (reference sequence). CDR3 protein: CATSRVTSGDNEQFF. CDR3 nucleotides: TGTGCCACCAGCAGAGTTACTAGCGGTGACAATGAGCAGTTCTTC.

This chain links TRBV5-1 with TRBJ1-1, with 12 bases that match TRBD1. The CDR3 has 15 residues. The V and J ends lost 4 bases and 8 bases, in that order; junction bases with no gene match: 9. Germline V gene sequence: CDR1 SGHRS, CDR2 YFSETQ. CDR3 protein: CASSLGTGGVREAFF. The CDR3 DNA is TGCGCCAGCAGCCTAGGGACAGGGGGCGTGCGGGAAGCTTTCTTT.

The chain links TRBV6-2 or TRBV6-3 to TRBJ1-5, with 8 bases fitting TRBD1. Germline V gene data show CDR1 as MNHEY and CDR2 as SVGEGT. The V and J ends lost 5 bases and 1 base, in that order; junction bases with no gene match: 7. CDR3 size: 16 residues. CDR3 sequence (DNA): TGTGCCAGCAGTCCGGACGACAGGGGAAGCAATCAGCCCCAGCATTTT. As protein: CASSPDDRGSNQPQHF.

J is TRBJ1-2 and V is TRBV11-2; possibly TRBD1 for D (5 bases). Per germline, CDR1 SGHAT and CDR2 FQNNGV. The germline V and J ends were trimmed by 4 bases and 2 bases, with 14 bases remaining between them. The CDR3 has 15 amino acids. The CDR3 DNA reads TGTGCCAGCAGCTCACTTAGGGGAGGGAACTATGGCTACACCTTC. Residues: CASSSLRGGNYGYTF.

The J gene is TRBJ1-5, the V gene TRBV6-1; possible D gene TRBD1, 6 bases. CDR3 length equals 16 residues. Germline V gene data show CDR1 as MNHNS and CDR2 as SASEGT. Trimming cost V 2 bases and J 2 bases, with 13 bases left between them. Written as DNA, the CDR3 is TGTGCCAGCAGTGAATACTTCAGGGGAGGCAATCAGCCCCAGCATTTT. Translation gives CASSEYFRGGNQPQHF.

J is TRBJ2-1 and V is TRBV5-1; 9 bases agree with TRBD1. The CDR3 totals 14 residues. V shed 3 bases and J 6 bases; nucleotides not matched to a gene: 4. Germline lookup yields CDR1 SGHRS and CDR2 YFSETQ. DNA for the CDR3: TGCGCCAGCAGCTCGTCGACAGGGGGCAATGAGCAGTTCTTC. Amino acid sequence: CASSSSTGGNEQFF.

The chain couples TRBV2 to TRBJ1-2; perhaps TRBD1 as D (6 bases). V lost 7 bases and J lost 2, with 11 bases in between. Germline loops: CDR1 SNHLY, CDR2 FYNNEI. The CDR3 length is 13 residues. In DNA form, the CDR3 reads TGTGCCAGCAAAGTAGGGGGAAACTATGGCTACACCTTC. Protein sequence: CASKVGGNYGYTF.

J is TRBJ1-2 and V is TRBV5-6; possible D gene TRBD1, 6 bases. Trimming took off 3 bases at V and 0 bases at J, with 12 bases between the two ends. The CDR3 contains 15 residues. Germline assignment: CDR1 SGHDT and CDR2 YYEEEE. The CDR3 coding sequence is TGTGCCAGCAGCTCGCGGGGGGCCCCTAACTATGGCTACACCTTC. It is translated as CASSSRGAPNYGYTF.

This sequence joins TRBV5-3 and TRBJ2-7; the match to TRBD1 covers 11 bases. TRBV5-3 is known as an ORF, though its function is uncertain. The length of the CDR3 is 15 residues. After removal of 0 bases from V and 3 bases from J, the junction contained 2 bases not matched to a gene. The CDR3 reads CARSLDGTGGYEQYF. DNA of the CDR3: TGTGCCAGAAGCTTGGATGGGACAGGGGGCTACGAGCAGTACTTC.

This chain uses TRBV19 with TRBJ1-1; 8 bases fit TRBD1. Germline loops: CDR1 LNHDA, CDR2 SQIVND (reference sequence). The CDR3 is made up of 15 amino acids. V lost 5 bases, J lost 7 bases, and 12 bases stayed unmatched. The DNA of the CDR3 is TGTGCCAGTAGTCACTTGGACAGGGAGTCAAATGAAGCTTTCTTT. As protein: CASSHLDRESNEAFF.

CDR3 in amino acids: CAISGQLNTEAFF. As DNA, the CDR3 is TGTGCCATCAGTGGACAGTTGAACACTGAAGCTTTCTTT. This chain uses TRBV10-3 with TRBJ1-1; D might be TRBD1 (5 bases). V was shortened by 4 bases and J by 0 bases, with 6 bases between the two germline ends. Germline CDR1 ENHRY, CDR2 SYGVKD. The CDR3 sequence is 13 residues long.

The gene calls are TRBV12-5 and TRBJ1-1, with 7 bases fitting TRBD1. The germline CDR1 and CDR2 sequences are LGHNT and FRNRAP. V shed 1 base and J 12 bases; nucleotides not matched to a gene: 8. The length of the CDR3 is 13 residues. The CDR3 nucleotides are TGTGCTAGTGGTTTGGAAACAGGGGCCCGTACTTTCTTT. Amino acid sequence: CASGLETGARTFF.

The chain's CDR3 is CASRPLGQNTGELFF. CDR3 DNA: TGCGCCAGCCGCCCCCTTGGACAGAACACCGGGGAGCTGTTTTTT. The gene calls are TRBV5-1 and TRBJ2-2, with a weak D call TRBD1 (5 bases). CDR3 length equals 15 residues. V was pared by 7 bases and J by 1 base, with 14 bases between. Looked up from germline, CDR1 is SGHRS and CDR2 is YFSETQ. Looking up the rest from reference TRBV5-1 and TRBJ2-2 gives the full variable domain: KAGVTQTPRYLIKTRGQQVTLSCSPISGHRSVSWYQQTPGQGLQFLFEYFSETQRNKGNFPGRFSGRQFSNSRSEMNVSTLELGDSALYLCASRPLGQNTGELFFGEGSRLTVL.

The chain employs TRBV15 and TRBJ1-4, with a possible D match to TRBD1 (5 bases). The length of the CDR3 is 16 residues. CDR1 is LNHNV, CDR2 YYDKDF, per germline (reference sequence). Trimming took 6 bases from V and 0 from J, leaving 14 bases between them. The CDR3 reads CATRRDGRPTNEKLFF. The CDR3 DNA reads TGTGCCACCAGGCGGGACGGACGACCAACTAATGAAAAACTGTTTTTT.

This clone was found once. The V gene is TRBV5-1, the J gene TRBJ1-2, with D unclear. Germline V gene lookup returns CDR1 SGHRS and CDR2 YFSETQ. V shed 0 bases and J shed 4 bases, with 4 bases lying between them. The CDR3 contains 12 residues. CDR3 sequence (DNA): TGCGCCAGCAGCTTGGACGGCTATGGCTACACCTTC. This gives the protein CASSLDGYGYTF.